This T cell receptor beta chain was recorded in a study of PD-L1 blockade in urothelial cancer. Study details: Atezolizumab, begun by patients in the mid-2010s, was given at 1,200 mg intravenously every 3 weeks. Between 0 and 3 prior chemotherapy regimens had been given to patients. A median blood sample held approximately 150,000 T cells and tens of thousands of unique TCRs.

Per the germline V gene, CDR1 is MGHRA and CDR2 is YSYEKL. This CDR3 has 15 residues. With 4 bases removed from V and 3 bases from J, the gap between germline ends came to 14 bases. Time point meaning: peripheral blood 6 weeks after treatment start. Spike-ins of synthetic TCR analog templates went into each PCR. Generated by immunoSEQ multiplex PCR, the TCRdb table keeps only in-frame clones and is missing some. Of about 29,000 clones listed, around 80% were seen once; the top ten hold 2.5% to 3.5%. The TCR comes from a man in his 70s with urothelial cancer. The source was PBMCs, collected around atezolizumab (anti-PD-L1) treatment. V and J are TRBV4-1 and TRBJ2-3, with no clear D. The CDR3: CASSPLWAGTDTQYF. In DNA, the CDR3 is TGCGCCAGCAGCCCTCTCTGGGCTGGGACAGATACGCAGTATTTT.